The next 12 T cell receptor beta chains were all read from a single sample in a study of Ad26.COV2.S vaccination and SARS-CoV-2 variants listed by TCRdb under 2021. The treatment or condition label corresponds to: roughly 18 received Ad26.COV2.S at low or high dose, single or two shots; 5 received placebo; per-sample allocation not given. Repertoires of vaccine and placebo recipients were sequenced from samples collected on day 63 after the first injection. Libraries were prepared through the immunoSEQ multiplex PCR assay. Sourced from immuneACCESS, this table was stored by TCRdb with only in-frame sequences that have V and J called. A share of the clones is absent; for the studies checked, an unresolved V gene accounts for under half, and the remainder has no known explanation. In all, the sample holds approximately 420,000 clones, and roughly nine tenths of those were seen once. 3% to 3.5% of the sample lies in the top ten.

Sequenced here: peripheral blood, sampled in a trial of Ad26.COV2.S vaccine versus placebo. These receptors were obtained from a person between 18 and 65 years old who received the Ad26.COV2.S COVID-19 vaccine or a placebo.

The V and J genes are TRBV6-1 and TRBJ1-2; D is uncertain. CDR1 and CDR2 from the germline V gene are MNHNS and SASEGT. V lost 2 bases, J lost 6 bases, and 10 bases lay in between. The CDR3 is 13 residues long. The CDR3 protein is CASSETGWDGYTF. CDR3 bases: TGTGCCAGCAGTGAAACGGGTTGGGATGGCTACACCTTC.

This chain joins TRBV5-1 and TRBJ2-3; 7 bases fit TRBD1. CDR3 length: 14 amino acids. With 4 bases clipped from V and 4 bases from J, the junction kept 6 bases outside the gene matches. In germline, CDR1 is SGHRS, CDR2 YFSETQ. DNA for the CDR3: TGCGCCAGCAGCCAAGGGACAGCCCCAGATACGCAGTATTTT. Its translation: CASSQGTAPDTQYF.

The chain is built from TRBV2 and TRBJ1-6; no firm D call. The V and J ends lost 8 bases and 7 bases respectively, with 12 bases between them. The CDR3 is made up of 13 amino acids. CDR1 is SNHLY, CDR2 FYNNEI, per germline. The CDR3: CASEERQNSPLHF. The CDR3 DNA follows: TGTGCCAGCGAGGAACGTCAGAATTCACCCCTCCACTTT. Together with reference TRBV2 and TRBJ1-6, the CDR3 gives the full variable domain: EPEVTQTPSHQVTQMGQEVILRCVPISNHLYFYWYRQILGQKVEFLVSFYNNEISEKSEIFDDQFSVERPDGSNFTLKIRSTKLEDSAMYFCASEERQNSPLHFGNGTRLTVT.

This clone was counted only a few times. The rearrangement links TRBV27 to TRBJ1-1; D gene ambiguous. CDR1 is MNHEY, CDR2 SMNVEV, per germline (reference sequence). With 8 bases removed from V and 1 base from J, the gap between germline ends came to 11 bases. The CDR3 has 13 residues. The CDR3 region is CASGPQTNTEAFF. The CDR3 region has the DNA TGTGCCAGCGGGCCCCAAACGAACACTGAAGCTTTCTTT.

The chain has TRBV12-3 or TRBV12-4 and TRBJ1-2, with TRBD1 identical over 7 bases. The CDR3 spans 13 residues. V trimming: 5 bases; J trimming: 8 bases; junction bases outside the gene matches: 8. The CDR3 DNA sequence: TGTGCCAGCAGTGCCGCGACAGGGACGGGCTACACCTTC. Its protein product is CASSAATGTGYTF.

This chain joins TRBV12-3 or TRBV12-4 and TRBJ1-5; a possible D gene is TRBD1 (5 bases). Deletions cut 5 bases from V and 7 bases from J, with 12 bases between. CDR3 length: 13 residues. CDR3: CASSQGFGQPQHF. CDR3 in DNA: TGTGCCAGCAGTCAGGGTTTTGGACAGCCCCAGCATTTT.

The count of this clone is one. V gene TRBV7-8 combines with J gene TRBJ1-1, with D hard to call. Germline V gives CDR1 SGHVS, CDR2 FQNEAQ. The CDR3 is 14 residues long. With 4 bases removed from V and 7 bases from J, the gap between germline ends came to 16 bases. The CDR3 reads CASSSWLGGGEAFF. In DNA form, the CDR3 reads TGTGCCAGCAGCTCGTGGTTAGGTGGCGGTGAAGCTTTCTTT.

The chain couples TRBV11-3 to TRBJ1-2; tentative D call: TRBD1 (5 bases). V shed 2 bases and J shed 6 bases, with 19 bases lying between them. There are 16 residues in the CDR3. The germline gives CDR1 SGHNT, CDR2 YENEEA. The CDR3 DNA reads TGTGCCAGCAGCTTAAGTTTAGCACAAGGGGTCGATGGCTACACCTTC. Amino acid sequence: CASSLSLAQGVDGYTF.

The chain recombines TRBV6-5 with TRBJ1-6; D is perhaps TRBD1 (5 bases). This CDR3 is 15 amino acids long. V dropped 2 bases and J dropped 6 bases, with 11 bases sitting between them. Per germline, CDR1 MNHEY and CDR2 SVGAGI. CDR3 loop: CASSYGSDTNSPLHF. CDR3 DNA: TGTGCCAGCAGTTACGGATCGGACACTAATTCACCCCTCCACTTT.

The count of this clone is one. J is TRBJ1-1 and V is TRBV30; TRBD1 matches 9 bases. The CDR3 is 15 residues long. The junction had 9 bases not matched to a gene; V was cut back by 2 bases and J by 5 bases. CDR1 is GTSNPN and CDR2 is SVGIG in the germline V gene (reference sequence). The CDR3 region is CAWSTTQGARTEAFF. DNA of the CDR3: TGTGCCTGGAGTACAACACAGGGGGCGCGGACTGAAGCTTTCTTT.

The rearrangement uses TRBV18 and TRBJ1-2, with D tentatively TRBD1 (6 bases). Trimming removed 4 bases at V and 2 bases at J, with 14 bases between. The CDR3 length is 15 residues. Germline assignment: CDR1 KGHSH and CDR2 LQKENI. Written as DNA, the CDR3 is TGTGCCAGCTCACTTTCCACAACAGGGAACTATGGCTACACCTTC. Protein product: CASSLSTTGNYGYTF.

The V call is TRBV5-1, the J call TRBJ1-1; D gene uncertain. V was cut by 5 bases and J by 1 base, with 15 bases left in between. The CDR3 covers 15 residues. Germline V gives CDR1 SGHRS, CDR2 YFSETQ. CDR3 nucleotides: TGCGCCAGCAGACCTTTACTACAATCGAACACTGAAGCTTTCTTT. This sequence encodes CASRPLLQSNTEAFF.